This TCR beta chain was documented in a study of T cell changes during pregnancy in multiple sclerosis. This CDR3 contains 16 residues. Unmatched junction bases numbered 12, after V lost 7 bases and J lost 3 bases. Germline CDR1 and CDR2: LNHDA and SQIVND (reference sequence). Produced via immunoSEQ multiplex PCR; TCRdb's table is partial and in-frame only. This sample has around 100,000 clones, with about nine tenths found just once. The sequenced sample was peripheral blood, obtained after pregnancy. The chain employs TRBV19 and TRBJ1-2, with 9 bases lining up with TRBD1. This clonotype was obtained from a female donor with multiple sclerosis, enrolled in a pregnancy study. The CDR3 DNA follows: TGTGCCAGTACGTTCGGGACAGGGTTGGGATACTATGGCTACACCTTC. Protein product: CASTFGTGLGYYGYTF.